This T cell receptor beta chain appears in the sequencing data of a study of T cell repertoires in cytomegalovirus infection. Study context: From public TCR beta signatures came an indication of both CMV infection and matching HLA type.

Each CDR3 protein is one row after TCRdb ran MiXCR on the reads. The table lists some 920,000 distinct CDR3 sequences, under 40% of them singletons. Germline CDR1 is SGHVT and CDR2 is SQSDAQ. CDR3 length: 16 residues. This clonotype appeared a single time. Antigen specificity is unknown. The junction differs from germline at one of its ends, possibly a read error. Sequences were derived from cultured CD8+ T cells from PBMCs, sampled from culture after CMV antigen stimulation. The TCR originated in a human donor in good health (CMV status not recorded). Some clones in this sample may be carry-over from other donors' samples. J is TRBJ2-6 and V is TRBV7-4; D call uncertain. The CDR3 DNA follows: TGTGCCAGCAACTTAAATAGGGATACTGGGGCCAACGTCCTGACTTTC. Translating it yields CASNLNRDTGANVLTF.